These T cell receptor beta chains were read from a single sample in a study of metastatic and nonmetastatic thyroid tumors. TCRdb re-called clones via MiXCR from the PCR reads. The sample includes 30,000 to 35,000 clones, about a sixth of them seen just once. Material for sequencing was blood. Receptor source: a female donor with papillary thyroid cancer or a benign thyroid nodule (not recorded which). Some clones in this sample may be carry-over from other donors' samples. CDR3s include the opening cysteine and the closing phenylalanine or tryptophan. D genes are given only for firm matches. Clone size, where shown, is once, few, many, or a class for clones that have expanded.

abundance | j_gene | d_gene | v_gene | len | CDR3nt | CDR3aa
few | TRBJ2-7 | NA | TRBV2 | 15 | TGTGCCAGCATACTACGGACAGACCTCGCCTACGGGCAGTACTTC | CASILRTDLAYGQYF
many | TRBJ2-7 | NA | TRBV5-6 | 15 | TGTGCCAGCAGCTTGATAGGGGGATTCTCCTACGAGCAGTACTTC | CASSLIGGFSYEQYF
many | TRBJ1-5 | NA | TRBV28 | 17 | TGTGCCAGCAGCTCCCCCGGTTTTTGGGGTGACAATCAGCCCCAGCATTTT | CASSSPGFWGDNQPQHF
many | TRBJ1-6 | TRBD1 | TRBV7-2 | 14 | TGTGCCAGCAGCTTAGGGGACAGGGTAGCACCCCTCCACTTT | CASSLGDRVAPLHF
many | TRBJ2-7 | TRBD2 | TRBV3-1 | 15 | TGTGCCAGCAGCCAGAGGAGTCTAGCGGGAGCCGAGCAGTACTTC | CASSQRSLAGAEQYF
many | TRBJ2-2 | NA | TRBV27 | 16 | TGTGCCAGCAGTTTATTTTCGGGGGGCGTGGCCGGGGAGCTGTTTTTT | CASSLFSGGVAGELFF
few | TRBJ1-3 | NA | TRBV6-1 | 15 | TGTGCCAGCAGTGACAGCTTCTGGGGCGGAAACACCATATATTTT | CASSDSFWGGNTIYF
medium-sized | TRBJ2-3 | NA | TRBV24-1 | 15 | TGTGCCACCAGTGATTTTTCCACAGAAACAGATACGCAGTATTTT | CATSDFSTETDTQYF
many | TRBJ1-2 | NA | TRBV19 | 14 | TGTGCCAGTAGTATATTTCGGGCGAACTATGGCTACACCTTC | CASSIFRANYGYTF
medium-sized | TRBJ1-5 | NA | TRBV6-1 | 13 | TGTGCCAGCGAGGGGGTTGGCAATCAGCCCCAGCATTTT | CASEGVGNQPQHF
many | TRBJ1-1 | NA | TRBV20-1 | 14 | TGCAGTGCTAGGGCCGGGGGTATGAACACTGAAGCTTTCTTT | CSARAGGMNTEAFF
NA | TRBJ1-2 | TRBD1 | TRBV27 | 14 | TGTGCCAGCAGTACAACAGGGGGCAGGGGTGGCTACACCTTC | CASSTTGGRGGYTF
many | TRBJ2-5 | TRBD2 | TRBV12-3/TRBV12-4 | 18 | TGTGCCAGCAGTTCCAGCGCCTTACTAGCGGGGACCCGGCCGACCCAGTACTTC | CASSSSALLAGTRPTQYF
many | TRBJ2-5 | TRBD1 | TRBV28 | 13 | TGTGCCAGCAGTCCGGGGACAGGGCAGGCCCAGTACTTC | CASSPGTGQAQYF
many | TRBJ1-4 | NA | TRBV28 | 15 | TGTGCCAGCAGTTTATTAGGACAGCTTGATGAAAAACTGTTTTTT | CASSLLGQLDEKLFF
many | TRBJ2-5 | NA | TRBV20-1 | 10 | TGCAGTGCAGAACAAGAGACCCAGTACTTC | CSAEQETQYF
many | TRBJ1-3 | NA | TRBV3-1 | 14 | TGTGCCAGCAGCCAAGCAGTCTCTGGAAACACCATATATTTT | CASSQAVSGNTIYF
many | TRBJ2-3 | NA | TRBV20-1 | 12 | TGCAGTGCCTACCATGGGGGGGATACGCAGTATTTT | CSAYHGGDTQYF
NA | TRBJ2-7 | NA | TRBV11-1 | 14 | TGTGCCAGCAGCCCCAGGCGGAGCACGGGCGAGCAGTACTTC | CASSPRRSTGEQYF
NA | TRBJ2-3 | NA | TRBV7-3 | 14 | TGTGCCAGCATCTTAAGTGGGGCGCAAGATACGCAGTATTTT | CASILSGAQDTQYF
many | TRBJ1-5 | NA | TRBV30 | 14 | TGTGCCTGGAGTTTAGGCAGGGGTCTTCGGCCCCAGCATTTT | CAWSLGRGLRPQHF
many | TRBJ1-5 | NA | TRBV2 | 15 | TGTGCCAGCAGCCGGGGGTCCAGCGGGAATCAGCCCCAGCATTTT | CASSRGSSGNQPQHF
many | TRBJ1-6 | NA | TRBV2 | 15 | TGTGCCATCACGACCTTGGGACTAAGCAATTCACCCCTCCACTTT | CAITTLGLSNSPLHF
few | TRBJ2-7 | NA | TRBV12-3/TRBV12-4 | 20 | TGTGCCAGCAGTTTGATTAGTAGGTCGGCAGCAGGGGCTTTATCCTACGAGCAGTACTTC | CASSLISRSAAGALSYEQYF
many | TRBJ1-1 | NA | TRBV15 | 14 | TGTGCCACCAGCGGATCCGACTTTCACACTGAAGCTTTCTTT | CATSGSDFHTEAFF
NA | TRBJ2-7 | NA | TRBV11-3 | 15 | TGTGCCAGCAGCTTAGGGGTGGGGGCGGCCCACGAGCAGTACTTC | CASSLGVGAAHEQYF
many | TRBJ2-5 | NA | TRBV20-1 | 14 | TGCAGTCCCAGAGAATTTAGCGGAGGGGAGACCCAGTACTTC | CSPREFSGGETQYF
many | TRBJ2-1 | NA | TRBV15 | 16 | TGTGCCACCAGCAGATCGACGGGCCCAAGCTACAATGAGCAGTTCTTC | CATSRSTGPSYNEQFF
many | TRBJ2-3 | NA | TRBV4-2 | 14 | TGTGCCAGCAGCCAAGACCGTCGGGCAGATACGCAGTATTTT | CASSQDRRADTQYF
NA | TRBJ2-7 | NA | TRBV7-2 | 12 | TGTTCCAGCAGTCGGGTGAACTTAGAGCAGTACTTC | CSSSRVNLEQYF
many | TRBJ2-7 | NA | TRBV28 | 14 | TGTGCCAGCAGTTTACCTAGCCCTCGGCCCGAGCAGTACTTC | CASSLPSPRPEQYF
many | TRBJ2-1 | TRBD2 | TRBV10-1 | 15 | TGCGCCAGCAACCGGGGGACTAGCGGGAGTAATGAGCAGTTCTTC | CASNRGTSGSNEQFF
medium-sized | TRBJ1-1 | NA | TRBV20-1 | 14 | TGCAGTGCTATACAGGTCCCAATGAACACTGAAGCTTTCTTT | CSAIQVPMNTEAFF
many | TRBJ2-3 | NA | TRBV4-3 | 14 | TGCGCCAGCAGCAAAAAAACCCCCACAGATACGCAGTATTTT | CASSKKTPTDTQYF
many | TRBJ2-2 | TRBD2 | TRBV20-1 | 15 | TGCAGTGCCACTACTAGCGGGAGGGTCACCGGGGAGCTGTTTTTT | CSATTSGRVTGELFF
NA | TRBJ2-1 | TRBD2 | TRBV11-2 | 16 | TGTGCCAGCAGCCGAATAGCGGGAAGCTCCTACAATGAGCAGTTCTTC | CASSRIAGSSYNEQFF
few | TRBJ2-2 | NA | TRBV19 | 14 | TGTGCCAGTAACCCTACCCATGTGACCGGGGAGCTGTTTTTT | CASNPTHVTGELFF
NA | TRBJ1-5 | TRBD1 | TRBV5-1 | 15 | TGCGCCAGCAGTCCCGGACAGGAAAACAATCAGCCCCAGCATTTT | CASSPGQENNQPQHF
NA | TRBJ1-2 | NA | TRBV6-1 | 14 | TGTGCCAGCAGTCGGTCCAGGGGCAACTATGGCTACACCTTC | CASSRSRGNYGYTF
few | TRBJ1-2 | TRBD1 | TRBV27 | 14 | TGTGCCAGCTGGGACAGGAGATTCTCCTATGGCTACACCTTC | CASWDRRFSYGYTF
many | TRBJ2-1 | NA | TRBV5-6 | 15 | TGTGCCAGCAGCTTGTTCTCCACGGACTACAATGAGCAGTTCTTC | CASSLFSTDYNEQFF
NA | TRBJ1-5 | NA | TRBV20-1 | 8 | TGCAGTGCTAGTACCCACCATTTT | CSASTHHF
few | TRBJ2-7 | TRBD2 | TRBV5-6 | 15 | TGTGACAGCAGCCTTGCAGCGGGAGCTTCCTACGAGCAGTACTTC | CDSSLAAGASYEQYF
many | TRBJ2-3 | TRBD2 | TRBV14 | 18 | TGTGCCAGCAGCCAAAGTAGCGGGAGTAGCAGGCGCACAGATACGCAGTATTTT | CASSQSSGSSRRTDTQYF
few | TRBJ1-3 | NA | TRBV28 | 15 | TGTGCCAGCAGTTTTCGCTCCTCGGGGGGAAACACCATATATTTT | CASSFRSSGGNTIYF
NA | TRBJ2-2 | TRBD1 | TRBV20-1 | 15 | TGCAGTGCTAGAAGGTGGACAGGGCCCGCCGGGGAGCTGTTTTTT | CSARRWTGPAGELFF
NA | TRBJ2-7 | NA | TRBV11-2 | 14 | TGTGACAGCAGCCCTGGCAGGGTCGCATACGAGCAGTACTTC | CDSSPGRVAYEQYF
many | TRBJ1-2 | TRBD1 | TRBV18 | 16 | TGTGCCAGCTCCTTTGGACAGGGGACCGTCGGCTATGGCTACACCTTC | CASSFGQGTVGYGYTF
few | TRBJ2-2 | NA | TRBV12-3/TRBV12-4 | 16 | TGTGCCAGCAGTGACATGGGGGCCCTTGGGGACGGGGAGCTGTTTTTT | CASSDMGALGDGELFF
many | TRBJ1-1 | NA | TRBV12-3/TRBV12-4 | 13 | TGTGCCAGCAATCGGGACGGACTCACTGAAGCTTTCTTT | CASNRDGLTEAFF
many | TRBJ2-5 | NA | TRBV7-2 | 15 | TGTGCCAGCAGCTTGGTGAGGGGCCCCCAAGAGACCCAGTACTTC | CASSLVRGPQETQYF
many | TRBJ1-1 | NA | TRBV5-8 | 15 | TGTGCCAGCAGCTTGCGACAAAGGGATCGGACTGAAGCTTTCTTT | CASSLRQRDRTEAFF
many | TRBJ2-6 | NA | TRBV28 | 16 | TGTGCCAGCACCCAAGTACTTAGCTCTGGGGCCAACGTCCTGACTTTC | CASTQVLSSGANVLTF